The clone carrying this T cell receptor beta chain was recorded many times. What it binds is unknown. The data are from a study of blood T cells in healthy people across ages. The study recruited healthy Caucasian donors from Russia who were aged about 6 to 100. A J-beta primer mix and a sample-barcoded 5' primer were used in a second PCR of about 7 to 12 cycles. TCRdb independently ran MiXCR on the 5' RACE reads; one entry per CDR3 protein. The sample has 700,000 or so distinct CDR3 sequences, 22% seen once; the top ten hold roughly a fifth. Trimming pared 0 bases from V and 8 bases from J, leaving 13 bases between. Germline CDR1 is SEHNR and CDR2 is FQNEAQ (reference sequence). The CDR3 runs to 14 residues. Study conclusions and caveats: Naive T cell percentage and TCR beta diversity correlated strongly. Diversity figures derived from one million T cells were judged to underestimate the true value.

The specimen was blood. This sequence was found in a man between 70 and 80 years old in good health. The V and J genes are TRBV7-9 and TRBJ1-2; D gene ambiguous. The DNA of the CDR3 is TGTGCCAGCAGCTTAGCGGCGGTCCCTTGGGGCTACACCTTC. Encoded protein: CASSLAAVPWGYTF.